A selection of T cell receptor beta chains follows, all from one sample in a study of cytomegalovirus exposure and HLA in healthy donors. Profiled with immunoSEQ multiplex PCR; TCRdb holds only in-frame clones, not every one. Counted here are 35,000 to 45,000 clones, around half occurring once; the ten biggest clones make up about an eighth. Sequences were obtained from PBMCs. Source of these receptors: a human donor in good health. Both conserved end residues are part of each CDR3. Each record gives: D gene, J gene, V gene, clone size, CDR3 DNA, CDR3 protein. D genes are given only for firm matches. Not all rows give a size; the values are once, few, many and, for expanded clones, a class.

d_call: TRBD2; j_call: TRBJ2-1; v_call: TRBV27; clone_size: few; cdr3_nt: TGTGCCAGCAGCCAGTTGGCTTACTCGGGGGGAAGCAATGAGCAGTTCTTC; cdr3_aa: CASSQLAYSGGSNEQFF
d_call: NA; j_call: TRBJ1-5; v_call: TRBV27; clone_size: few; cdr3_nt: TGTGCCAGCAGTCTACTTGGGGGGGATCAGCCCCAGCATTTT; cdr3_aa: CASSLLGGDQPQHF
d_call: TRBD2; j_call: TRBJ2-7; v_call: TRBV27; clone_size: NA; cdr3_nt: TGTGCCAGCAGACTGGGGACTAGCGCGTACGAGCAGTACTTC; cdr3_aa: CASRLGTSAYEQYF
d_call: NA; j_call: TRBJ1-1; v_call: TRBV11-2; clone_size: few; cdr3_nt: TGTGCCAGCAGTTCCCGCGGGGGGAACACTGAAGCTTTCTTT; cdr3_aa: CASSSRGGNTEAFF
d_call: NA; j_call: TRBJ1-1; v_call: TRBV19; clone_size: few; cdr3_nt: TGTGCCAGTAGTATAGGATGGAGCAGAGAAGCTTTCTTT; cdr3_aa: CASSIGWSREAFF
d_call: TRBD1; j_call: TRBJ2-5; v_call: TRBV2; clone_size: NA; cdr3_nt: TGTGCCAGCATTTACGACAGGGGCGCAGAGACCCAGTACTTC; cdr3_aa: CASIYDRGAETQYF
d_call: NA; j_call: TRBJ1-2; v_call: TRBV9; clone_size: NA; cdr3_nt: TGTGCCAGCAGCGTAGGAGGTCTCAACTATGGCTACACCTTC; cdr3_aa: CASSVGGLNYGYTF
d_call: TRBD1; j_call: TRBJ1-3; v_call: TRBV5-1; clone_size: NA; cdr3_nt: TGCGCCAGCAGCACCCTGACAGGGGACTCTGGAAACACCATATATTTT; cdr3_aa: CASSTLTGDSGNTIYF
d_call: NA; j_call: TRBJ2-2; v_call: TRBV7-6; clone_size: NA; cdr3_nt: TGTGCCAGCGAGAGGGCTGTTGACGGGGAGCTGTTTTTT; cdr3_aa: CASERAVDGELFF
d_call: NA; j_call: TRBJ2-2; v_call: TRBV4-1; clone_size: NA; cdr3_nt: TGCGCCAGCAGCCCTAGACCGGGGGGCGGAACCGGGGAGCTGTTTTTT; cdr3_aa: CASSPRPGGGTGELFF
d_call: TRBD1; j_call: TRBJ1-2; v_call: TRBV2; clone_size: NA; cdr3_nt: TGTGCCAGCAGTGGACAGGGGGCCAAACTATATGGCTACACCTTC; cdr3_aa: CASSGQGAKLYGYTF
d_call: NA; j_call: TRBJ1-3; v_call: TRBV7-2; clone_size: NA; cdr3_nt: TGTGCCAGCAGCTTAGGGTTCTACGCGAGCTCTGGAAACACCATATATTTT; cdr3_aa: CASSLGFYASSGNTIYF
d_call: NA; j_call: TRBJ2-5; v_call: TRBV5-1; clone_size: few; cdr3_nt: TGCGCCAGCAGCTTGTATTCCGGGGGAGAGACCCAGTACTTC; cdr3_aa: CASSLYSGGETQYF
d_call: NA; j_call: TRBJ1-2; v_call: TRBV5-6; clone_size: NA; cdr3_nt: TGTGCCAGCAGCTTGAGCGGAGTCTATGGCTACACCTTC; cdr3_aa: CASSLSGVYGYTF
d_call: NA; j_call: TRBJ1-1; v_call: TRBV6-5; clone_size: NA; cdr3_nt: TGTGCCAGCAACATCGACAGGACTCGTGGCGAAGCTTTCTTT; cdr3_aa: CASNIDRTRGEAFF
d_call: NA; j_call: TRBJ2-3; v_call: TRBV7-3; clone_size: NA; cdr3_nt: TGTGCCAGCAGCTTAACTAGCACTAGCACAGATACGCAGTATTTT; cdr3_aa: CASSLTSTSTDTQYF
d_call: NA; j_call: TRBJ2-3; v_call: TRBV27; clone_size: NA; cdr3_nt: TGTGCCAGCAGCCTTAGCGTGAGCACAGATACGCAGTATTTT; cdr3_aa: CASSLSVSTDTQYF